These T cell receptor beta chains were read from a single sample in a study of T cell responses to AZD1222 COVID-19 vaccine. Measured with immunoSEQ multiplex PCR; TCRdb has only the in-frame clones, and not every one. The data contain about 120,000 clones, roughly 89% of them seen just once; the ten biggest clones take up nearly 4.5%. Source: peripheral blood, taken on day 0 of AZD1222 vaccination. These receptors originate from an adult in good health. Each CDR3 is given with its conserved first and last residue. A D gene is named only where the DNA matches it firmly. Expanded clones are given a class, and other clones once, few, many or no size at all.

j_call v_call clone_size d_call cdr3_aa cdr3_nt
TRBJ1-4 TRBV6-5 once . CASRGGLATNEKLFF TGTGCCAGCAGGGGGGGCTTGGCAACTAATGAAAAACTGTTTTTT
TRBJ1-2 TRBV10-3 . TRBD1 CAIGTGGGYGYTF TGTGCCATCGGGACAGGGGGCGGCTATGGCTACACCTTC
TRBJ1-1 TRBV2 . . CATHRVVGNTEAFF TGTGCCACCCACAGGGTGGTTGGAAACACTGAAGCTTTCTTT
TRBJ2-7 TRBV28 once . CASSSPFDRPYGAYEQYF TGTGCCAGCAGCTCCCCTTTCGACAGGCCCTATGGGGCCTACGAGCAGTACTTC
TRBJ2-2 TRBV5-1 . . CASSRDLNTGELFF TGCGCCAGCAGCCGGGACCTGAACACCGGGGAGCTGTTTTTT
TRBJ2-5 TRBV2 once . CASRKQGIQETQYF TGTGCCAGCAGGAAGCAGGGTATCCAAGAGACCCAGTACTTC
TRBJ2-3 TRBV5-1 . . CASSLPTDRTDTQYF TGCGCCAGCAGCTTGCCCACAGACCGCACAGATACGCAGTATTTT
TRBJ2-1 TRBV28 . TRBD2 CATKTGGHEQFF TGTGCCACCAAGACGGGGGGGCATGAGCAGTTCTTC
TRBJ2-7 TRBV18 . TRBD2 CASSPTLAGVEQYF TGTGCCAGCTCACCAACCCTAGCGGGGGTCGAGCAGTACTTC
TRBJ2-1 TRBV7-8 . TRBD2 CASRTSGGHLSSYNEQFF TGTGCCAGCCGGACTAGCGGGGGGCATTTAAGCTCCTACAATGAGCAGTTCTTC
TRBJ1-5 TRBV5-4 . . CASSLEPSSQPQHF TGTGCCAGCAGCTTGGAACCGTCATCCCAGCCCCAGCATTTT
TRBJ1-4 TRBV5-4 . . CASSLVGAGREEKLFF TGTGCCAGCAGCTTGGTTGGGGCAGGGAGAGAAGAAAAACTGTTTTTT
TRBJ1-1 TRBV4-2 . . CASSQEPGANTEAFF TGTGCCAGCAGCCAAGAACCGGGGGCGAACACTGAAGCTTTCTTT